This TCR beta chain was observed in a study of CD8 T cells in Susac syndrome. V shed 5 bases and J shed 8 bases, with 21 bases lying between them. The CDR3 is made up of 15 amino acids. CDR1 is MNHEY, CDR2 SMNVEV, per germline (reference sequence). The authors reverse transcribed about 0.5 to 1 ug RNA with random hexamers. One entry per CDR3 protein, called by TCRdb with MiXCR from the immunoSEQ multiplex PCR reads. The sample holds 150,000 to 200,000 distinct CDR3 sequences, roughly 96% seen once. Material for sequencing was CD8+ T cells from PBMCs. The chain is built from TRBV27 and TRBJ1-1, with D possibly matching TRBD1 (6 bases). The clonotype originates from a human donor with multiple sclerosis. CDR3 region: CASSPTMGGANEAFF. The CDR3 coding sequence is TGTGCCAGCAGTCCGACTATGGGGGGGGCTAACGAAGCTTTCTTT.